This TCR beta chain appears in the sequencing data of a study of blood T cells in healthy people across ages. In the study overall: Researchers report that template switching captured about one barcoded beta molecule per two T cells.

Concerning this clonotype: The antigen remains undetermined.

The CDR3 extends over 14 amino acids. From germline, CDR1 is SGHTA and CDR2 FQGNSA. Trimming at V came to 5 bases and at J to 7 bases, leaving 6 bases not matched to a gene. The authors ran a second PCR of 7 to 11 cycles using a sample-barcoded 5' primer and a J-beta primer mix. Each cDNA molecule, via a template-switch adaptor with 12 random nucleotides, was tagged. TCRdb fed the 5' RACE reads into MiXCR, producing one record per CDR3 protein. The sample shows around 1,900,000 distinct CDR3 sequences, about 39% of them seen only once. Study-level results: Unknown CMV status may confound age-related changes in expanded clones.

This sequence originates from a human donor in good health. The sample comprised blood. The chain carries TRBV7-2 and TRBJ2-2, with TRBD2 identical over 8 bases. CDR3 in DNA: TGTGCCAGCAGCCACGGACTAGCAGTCGGGGAGCTGTTTTTT. Encoded protein: CASSHGLAVGELFF.